The 9 T cell receptor beta chains in this list originate from one sample, sequenced in a study of vaccination and CD4 T cells after COVID-19. The Oncomine TCR Beta short-read assay sequenced DNA from cultured CD4+ T cells. One entry per CDR3 protein results from TCRdb running MiXCR on the PCR reads. The repertoire has about 7,700 distinct CDR3 sequences, about 61% of them found once; the top ten carry under 40%. The treatment is: roughly 10-day PBMC culture with coronavirus spike peptide pools or control peptides (ViraFEST assay). No cognate antigen is known for these TCRs. Sequenced: CD4+ T cells from blood, cultured in vitro. These TCRs come from a human donor who had recovered from COVID-19.

This clonotype was observed a few times. The J gene is TRBJ1-6, the V gene TRBV27; tentative D call: TRBD1 (5 bases). Germline V lookup: CDR1 MNHEY, CDR2 SMNVEV (reference sequence). The CDR3 is 17 residues long. Trimming stripped 4 bases from V and 4 bases from J, with 17 bases between. CDR3 bases: TGTGCCAGCAGTTCGACTGGCACTTGGACATATAATTCACCCCTCCACTTT. Amino acid sequence: CASSSTGTWTYNSPLHF.

V and J are TRBV2 and TRBJ2-3; D is perhaps TRBD2 (6 bases). V was clipped by 5 bases and J by 2 bases, with 11 bases between them. The CDR3 runs 14 residues. CDR1 SNHLY and CDR2 FYNNEI come from the germline V gene. For the CDR3, the DNA is TGTGCCAGCAGTTGGGACTTTGACACAGATACGCAGTATTTT. Translated, it gives CASSWDFDTDTQYF.

The genes are TRBV5-8 and TRBJ1-5; 9 nucleotides match TRBD1. The junction had 7 bases not matched to a gene; V was cut back by 4 bases and J by 2 bases. Germline V gives CDR1 SGHTS, CDR2 YDEGEE. This CDR3 spans 16 amino acids. CDR3 sequence (DNA): TGTGCCAGCAGCCTGGACAGGGGAGCGGGCAATCAGCCCCAGCATTTT. As protein: CASSLDRGAGNQPQHF.

This chain links TRBV4-1 with TRBJ2-4, with 8 bases aligning to TRBD2. Germline V gives CDR1 MGHRA, CDR2 YSYEKL. V was clipped by 1 base and J by 0 bases; unmatched bases: 5. The CDR3 length is 17 residues. The CDR3: CASSQAGGGIAKNIQYF. The DNA of the CDR3 is TGCGCCAGCAGCCAAGCGGGGGGGGGAATAGCCAAAAACATTCAGTACTTC.

The V and J genes are TRBV7-6 and TRBJ1-1; a weak D match, TRBD1 (6 bases). Germline values: CDR1 SGHVS, CDR2 FNYEAQ. The CDR3 extends over 15 amino acids. Trimming took 5 bases from V and 8 from J, leaving 21 bases between them. CDR3 sequence (DNA): TGTGCCAGCAGCGCGGACCGGACGACAGGAGGGGAAGCTTTCTTT. Its protein product is CASSADRTTGGEAFF.

Details on this clonotype: The junction differs from germline at one of its ends, possibly a read error. V is TRBV5-1 and J is TRBJ2-5, with 7 bases matching TRBD1. Germline CDR1 is SGHRS and CDR2 is YFSETQ. The CDR3 spans 15 residues. The CDR3 coding sequence is TGCACCAGCAGCACCTCGGGACAGCTACAAGAGACCCAGTACTTC. It is translated as CTSSTSGQLQETQYF.

V is TRBV7-9 and J is TRBJ1-5; D is unresolved. Looked up from germline, CDR1 is SEHNR and CDR2 is FQNEAQ (reference sequence). V was cut by 2 bases and J by 0 bases, with 26 bases left in between. The CDR3 is 21 residues long. The CDR3: CASSLRSDRAINLLSNQPQHF. Written as DNA, the CDR3 is TGTGCCAGCAGCTTAAGGTCGGATAGGGCAATCAACCTTCTTAGCAATCAGCCCCAGCATTTT. Complete variable domain (other parts from reference TRBV7-9 and TRBJ1-5): DTGVSQNPRHKITKRGQNVTFRCDPISEHNRLYWYRQTLGQGPEFLTYFQNEAQLEKSRLLSDRFSAERPKGSFSTLEIQRTEQGDSAMYLCASSLRSDRAINLLSNQPQHFGDGTRLSIL.

The rearrangement joins TRBV19 to TRBJ1-5; 9 bases are shared with TRBD1. After removal of 9 bases from V and 5 bases from J, the junction contained 11 bases not matched to a gene. CDR1 and CDR2 (germline): LNHDA, SQIVND (reference sequence). This CDR3 has 15 residues. This CDR3 is CASRVGQGWDQPQHF. Written as DNA, the CDR3 is TGTGCCAGCCGGGTGGGACAGGGTTGGGATCAGCCCCAGCATTTT.

This chain uses TRBV20-1 with TRBJ1-2; the D is unclear. The length of the CDR3 is 13 residues. Germline CDR1 DFQATT, CDR2 SNEGSKA (reference sequence). Trimming stripped 1 base from V and 7 bases from J, with 13 bases between. This chain's CDR3 is CSARVDTQTGYTF. CDR3 DNA sequence: TGCAGTGCTAGAGTTGACACACAAACTGGCTACACCTTC.